The next 2 T cell receptor beta chains were all read from a single sample in a study of identical twins. TCRdb passed the 5' RACE reads through MiXCR, listing each CDR3 protein once. The sample records under 900,000 distinct CDR3 sequences, 9% to 15% being singletons. The same data also went into a second study, on yellow fever vaccine responses in identical twins.

Sequenced material: PBMCs. These receptors originate from a woman between 18 and 29 years old in good health.

The chain combines TRBV7-6 with TRBJ2-1; the D gene is possibly TRBD1 (6 bases). Deletions cut 2 bases from V and 9 bases from J, with 14 bases between. CDR1 is SGHVS and CDR2 is FNYEAQ in the germline V gene. This CDR3 has 14 residues. CDR3: CASSLSAGAVEQFF. In DNA form, the CDR3 reads TGTGCCAGCAGCTTATCGGCAGGGGCGGTTGAGCAGTTCTTC.

This chain joins TRBV12-3 or TRBV12-4 and TRBJ2-1; D possibly matches TRBD1 or TRBD2 (5 bases each). V was cut by 1 base and J by 16 bases, with 11 bases left in between. The CDR3 has 11 residues. CDR3 nucleotides: TGTGCCAGCAGTTTAGGGGGTGGGGGATTCTTC. Amino acids: CASSLGGGGFF.